Listed below are T cell receptor beta chains from one sample, sequenced in a study of cytomegalovirus exposure and HLA in healthy donors. This table comes from immunoSEQ multiplex PCR, and its TCRdb copy is limited to in-frame clones, with some not included. Of 250,000 to 350,000 clones in the sample, more than 80% were seen once. Sequencing input: PBMCs. The source is a woman between 18 and 29 years old in good health and CMV-seronegative. Both conserved end residues are part of each CDR3.

cdr3_length,v_call,j_call,cdr3_aa
14,TRBV18,TRBJ1-1,CASSPDRDIPEAFF
15,TRBV9,TRBJ2-1,CASSGGTSGSDGRFF
16,TRBV18,TRBJ2-7,CASSPPGLAVSYEQYF
15,TRBV7-2,TRBJ2-7,CASSLIVGEPYEQYF
13,TRBV5-1,TRBJ2-3,CASSLDREDTQYF
15,TRBV2,TRBJ1-3,CASSEGEYSGNTIYF
14,TRBV27,TRBJ2-7,CASSSTGFSYEQYF
12,TRBV19,TRBJ1-5,CASSMGGQPQHF
16,TRBV5-6,TRBJ1-1,CASSYRQAAMNTEAFF
17,TRBV15,TRBJ2-7,CATSRGSGSPSGYEQYF
17,TRBV5-1,TRBJ2-1,CASSPRGERGVYNEQFF
16,TRBV6-5,TRBJ2-1,CASSYPPGQGLGEQFF
14,TRBV9,TRBJ2-1,CASSVDLASFEQFF
12,TRBV10-3,TRBJ2-1,CAISGTGYEQFF
16,TRBV6-6,TRBJ2-1,CASKKVGLAGGNEQFF
14,TRBV7-2,TRBJ2-7,CASSLGTSGSKQYF
14,TRBV11-1,TRBJ2-7,CASSFLADSYEQYF
12,TRBV7-9,TRBJ2-1,CASSLSINEQFF
15,TRBV6-5,TRBJ2-7,CASSNHLAITYEQYF
12,TRBV28,TRBJ2-7,CASSILVYEQYF
15,TRBV18,TRBJ2-3,CASSPPAGEEDTQYF
18,TRBV5-1,TRBJ2-1,CASSLGVYRGSSYNEQFF
14,TRBV12-5,TRBJ2-2,CASGLTVSTGELFF
14,TRBV5-1,TRBJ2-3,CASSLLASTDTQYF
13,TRBV7-8,TRBJ2-7,CASSGGAGDEQYF
13,TRBV5-1,TRBJ1-2,CASSPDRGDGYTF
17,TRBV4-1,TRBJ2-7,CASSHVPGQGLAYEQYF
16,TRBV6-5,TRBJ2-1,CASSYSLSGRGGEQFF
13,TRBV5-4,TRBJ2-5,CASSHQGGETQYF
15,TRBV9,TRBJ2-1,CASSETSGRGNEQFF
16,TRBV9,TRBJ2-1,CASSLEPGTGYNEQFF
13,TRBV6-1,TRBJ2-7,CASSSTGYYEQYF
15,TRBV11-3,TRBJ2-1,CASSPSDRGYNEQFF
15,TRBV4-3,TRBJ1-3,CASSRDRDSGNTIYF
15,TRBV7-3,TRBJ2-7,CASSQDGDRPYEQYF
14,TRBV2,TRBJ2-2,CASRGGTNTGELFF
15,TRBV28,TRBJ2-3,CASSSTGTATDTQYF
11,TRBV7-3,TRBJ2-1,CASSSPPEQFF
14,TRBV18,TRBJ2-7,CASSPKSDRDEQYF
14,TRBV6-5,TRBJ1-2,CASSSGTENYGYTF
11,TRBV20-1,TRBJ1-2,CSARTGYGYTF
15,TRBV11-2,TRBJ2-7,CASSLAGQGGYEQYF
16,TRBV9,TRBJ2-1,CASSVAGTGDVSEQFF